The 26 T cell receptor beta chains reported below all come from one sample, sequenced in a study of Ad26.COV2.S vaccination and SARS-CoV-2 variants. Stated treatment: some 19 received Ad26.COV2.S at low or high dose, single or two shots; several received placebo; per-sample allocation not given. On day 63 after the first injection, vaccine and placebo recipients gave samples. The table came from immunoSEQ multiplex PCR; TCRdb's copy has only in-frame clones and leaves some out. The sample carries hundreds of thousands of clones, more than 75% recorded once. This specimen consisted of peripheral blood, obtained in a trial of Ad26.COV2.S vaccine versus placebo. Receptors originate from a person aged 18-60 years who received the Ad26.COV2.S COVID-19 vaccine or a placebo.

This chain joins TRBV7-3 and TRBJ2-1; D perhaps matches TRBD2 (6 bases). Germline V gene data show CDR1 as SGHTA and CDR2 as FQGTGA. V was trimmed by 1 base and J by 3 bases, leaving 10 bases between them. There are 15 residues in the CDR3. The chain's CDR3 is CASSLMPSVYNEQFF. The CDR3, as DNA: TGTGCCAGCAGCTTAATGCCTAGCGTCTACAATGAGCAGTTCTTC.

The chain joins TRBV19 to TRBJ2-4; 9 nucleotides match TRBD1. The ends lost 5 bases at V and 2 bases at J; junction bases unmatched: 7. CDR1 LNHDA and CDR2 SQIVND come from the germline V gene (reference sequence). The CDR3 sequence is 16 residues long. CDR3 sequence reads: CASSVTGGLTKNIQYF. The CDR3 DNA reads as TGTGCCAGTAGTGTTACAGGGGGCCTAACCAAAAACATTCAGTACTTC.

This clone was observed once. This chain joins TRBV7-3 and TRBJ1-1; perhaps TRBD1 as D (6 bases). Germline assignment: CDR1 SGHTA and CDR2 FQGTGA. CDR3 length: 15 amino acids. V lost 1 base to trimming and J lost 6 bases, with 15 bases between them. The DNA of the CDR3 is TGTGCCAGCAGCTTAAGGCCAGGGGATTGGGCTGAAGCTTTCTTT. Translated, it gives CASSLRPGDWAEAFF.

The CDR3 protein is CARRAPGHSMGGELFF. Here the CDR3 DNA reads TGTGCCAGACGAGCGCCGGGACACAGTATGGGGGGGGAGCTGTTTTTT. This sequence joins TRBV6-7 and TRBJ2-2, with D perhaps matching TRBD1 (6 bases). TRBV6-7 is an ORF, with its function uncertain. CDR3 length equals 16 residues. With 9 bases removed from V and 8 bases from J, the gap between germline ends came to 25 bases.

V gene TRBV12-3 or TRBV12-4 combines with J gene TRBJ2-3; TRBD2 aligns across 9 bases. J gave up 5 bases and V 6 bases, and 3 bases lay outside the gene matches. The CDR3 is made up of 13 amino acids. This chain's CDR3 is CASSSSGEDTQYF. In DNA form, the CDR3 reads TGTGCCAGCAGCTCTAGCGGGGAAGATACGCAGTATTTT.

The chain combines TRBV19 with TRBJ2-7; 11 nucleotides match TRBD2. Germline loops: CDR1 LNHDA, CDR2 SQIVND (reference sequence). The CDR3 has 14 residues. With V trimmed by 7 bases and J by 3 bases, 5 bases remained unmatched. The CDR3 nucleotides are TGTGCCAGTACGCTTACTAGCGGGGGCTACGAGCAGTACTTC. It codes for CASTLTSGGYEQYF.

The chain recombines TRBV5-5 with TRBJ2-7, with TRBD1 identical over 9 bases. This CDR3 has 15 residues. Germline V gene lookup returns CDR1 SGHKS and CDR2 YYEKEE (reference sequence). After removal of 2 bases from V and 2 bases from J, the junction contained 5 bases not matched to a gene. CDR3 bases: TGTGCCAGCAGCTTCGGACAGGGGCTAACCTACGAGCAGTACTTC. Translated: CASSFGQGLTYEQYF.

CDR3 protein: CASSPTSNTEAFF. The CDR3 DNA follows: TGTGCCAGCAGCCCCACCTCGAACACTGAAGCTTTCTTT. The chain is built from TRBV5-4 and TRBJ1-1; no clear D gene. This CDR3 comprises 13 residues. Germline loops: CDR1 SGHNT, CDR2 YYREEE (reference sequence). The ends were cut back, 4 bases at V and 1 base at J, with 8 bases in the middle.

The chain carries TRBV18 and TRBJ2-2; D may be TRBD2 (6 bases). Germline-derived CDR1 and CDR2 are KGHSH and LQKENI. The V gene lost 6 bases and the J gene lost 3 bases, with 11 bases spanning the gap. The CDR3 is made up of 14 amino acids. DNA of the CDR3: TGTGCCAGCTCGAATTCGGGGGACACCGGGGAGCTGTTTTTT. It is translated as CASSNSGDTGELFF.

This chain connects TRBV27 to TRBJ1-3; no firm D call. V was pared by 3 bases and J by 0 bases, with 15 bases between. Germline V gene lookup returns CDR1 MNHEY and CDR2 SMNVEV (reference sequence). The CDR3 length is 17 residues. CDR3 bases: TGTGCCAGCAGTTTTGACCCCCCAGGCATCTCTGGAAACACCATATATTTT. Protein: CASSFDPPGISGNTIYF.

This clone was observed a single time. V gene TRBV6-5 combines with J gene TRBJ2-1; 9 positions agree with TRBD1. After removal of 6 bases from V and 6 bases from J, the junction contained 3 bases not matched to a gene. There are 13 residues in the CDR3. CDR1 is MNHEY and CDR2 is SVGAGI in the germline V gene. CDR3 coding DNA: TGTGCCAGCAGGTGGACAGGGGTCAATGAGCAGTTCTTC. This gives the protein CASRWTGVNEQFF.

This chain uses TRBV5-4 with TRBJ2-3; D is undetermined. This CDR3 is 13 amino acids long. Trimming cost V 3 bases and J 2 bases, with 7 bases left between them. Germline CDR1 SGHNT, CDR2 YYREEE (reference sequence). The CDR3 bases are TGTGCCAGCAGCTCTACCACCACAGATACGCAGTATTTT. Translating gives CASSSTTTDTQYF.

The chain links TRBV6-5 to TRBJ1-4; D may be TRBD1 (6 bases). Per germline, CDR1 MNHEY and CDR2 SVGAGI. The ends were cut back, 4 bases at V and 3 bases at J, with 12 bases in the middle. The CDR3 covers 15 residues. The CDR3, as DNA: TGTGCCAGCAGTTGGTCGGACAGACCTAATGAAAAACTGTTTTTT. Protein sequence: CASSWSDRPNEKLFF.

The rearrangement joins TRBV7-2 to TRBJ2-7; 11 nucleotides match TRBD2. CDR1 SGHTA and CDR2 FQGNSA come from the germline V gene. The length of the CDR3 is 18 residues. With V trimmed by 3 bases and J by 1 base, 11 bases remained unmatched. The DNA for the CDR3 is TGTGCCAGCAGCTTCAGGGTTGGGACTAGCGGATTATCCTACGAGCAGTACTTC. Its translation: CASSFRVGTSGLSYEQYF.

The rearrangement joins TRBV6-5 to TRBJ2-7; D remains ambiguous. V lost 2 bases, J lost 2 bases, and 10 bases lay in between. The CDR3 is 14 residues long. Germline V CDR1 and CDR2: MNHEY, SVGAGI. CDR3 nucleotides: TGTGCCAGCAGTTACCTATCAGGACCCTACGAGCAGTACTTC. Translated: CASSYLSGPYEQYF.

V and J are TRBV19 and TRBJ2-2; D remains unclear. Germline loops: CDR1 LNHDA, CDR2 SQIVND (reference sequence). Trimming shortened V by 5 bases and J by 7 bases, and 8 bases separated the two germline ends. The CDR3 has 12 residues. The CDR3 bases are TGTGCCAGTAGTCGGGTGGGCGGGGAGCTGTTTTTT. Its protein product is CASSRVGGELFF.

This clone appeared a single time. Other DNA sequences within the sample encode an identical CDR3. The chain recombines TRBV19 with TRBJ2-2; tentatively, D is TRBD1 or TRBD2 (5 bases each). Per the germline V gene, CDR1 is LNHDA and CDR2 is SQIVND (reference sequence). The length of the CDR3 is 13 residues. V was shortened by 5 bases and J by 1 base, with 5 bases between the two germline ends. The CDR3 reads CASSGGNTGELFF. Written as DNA, the CDR3 is TGTGCCAGTAGTGGGGGGAACACCGGGGAGCTGTTTTTT.

This rearrangement joins TRBV19 to TRBJ1-2; no clear D. This CDR3 contains 12 residues. Germline loops: CDR1 LNHDA, CDR2 SQIVND (reference sequence). Trimming took 3 bases from V and 5 from J, leaving 7 bases between them. CDR3 nucleotides: TGTGCCAGTAGTATCCTAGGGTATGGCTACACCTTC. Its protein is CASSILGYGYTF.

This chain connects TRBV5-1 to TRBJ2-5; TRBD2 agrees at 15 bases. Germline V gene data show CDR1 as SGHRS and CDR2 as YFSETQ. V shed 4 bases, J shed 3 bases, and the junction held 4 bases outside the gene matches. The CDR3 is made up of 16 amino acids. CDR3 nucleotide sequence: TGCGCCAGCAGCCCGGGGACTAGCGGGGGGAAAGAGACCCAGTACTTC. Translating gives CASSPGTSGGKETQYF.

This chain joins TRBV7-9 and TRBJ1-2; D gene uncertain. Per the germline V gene, CDR1 is SEHNR and CDR2 is FQNEAQ (reference sequence). V was pared by 6 bases and J by 0 bases, with 8 bases between. This CDR3 comprises 13 residues. The CDR3 here is CASRTSTNYGYTF. CDR3 sequence (DNA): TGTGCCAGCAGGACCTCTACTAACTATGGCTACACCTTC.

CDR3 sequence: CASRPPVGTGANEQYF. The CDR3 DNA sequence: TGTGCCAGCAGACCACCGGTGGGAACAGGGGCAAACGAGCAGTACTTC. The chain is built from TRBV27 and TRBJ2-7, with 7 bases that match TRBD1. Losses at the gene ends were 6 bases for V and 5 bases for J; bases not matched to a gene: 16. The CDR3 spans 16 residues. Per the germline V gene, CDR1 is MNHEY and CDR2 is SMNVEV (reference sequence).

This rearrangement joins TRBV7-8 to TRBJ1-1; 8 bases fit TRBD1. CDR1 SGHVS and CDR2 FQNEAQ come from the germline V gene. The CDR3 spans 14 residues. V shed 7 bases, J shed 1 base, and the junction held 5 bases outside the gene matches. CDR3 in amino acids: CASTSTGGNTEAFF. The CDR3 coding sequence is TGTGCCAGCACCTCAACAGGGGGGAACACTGAAGCTTTCTTT.

This chain links TRBV29-1 with TRBJ2-5; the D call may be TRBD1 or TRBD2 (5 bases each). Trimming removed 4 bases from V and 5 bases from J, with 14 bases in between. Germline V gene lookup returns CDR1 SQVTM and CDR2 ANQGSEA. The CDR3 loop spans 13 amino acids. The CDR3 here is CSVVLGRWETQYF. Here the CDR3 DNA reads TGCAGCGTTGTCCTGGGACGATGGGAGACCCAGTACTTC.

This chain links TRBV6-1 with TRBJ2-7; 8 bases align to TRBD2. The germline CDR1 and CDR2 sequences are MNHNS and SASEGT. The CDR3 totals 16 residues. J gave up 7 bases and V 2 bases, and 13 bases lay outside the gene matches. The CDR3 reads CASSEYVVAGIQEQYF. The CDR3 bases are TGTGCCAGCAGTGAATACGTAGTAGCGGGGATCCAAGAGCAGTACTTC.

V and J are TRBV27 and TRBJ1-2, with D possibly matching TRBD1 (5 bases). Germline V gives CDR1 MNHEY, CDR2 SMNVEV (reference sequence). This CDR3 has 15 amino acids. The ends were cut back, 1 base at V and 6 bases at J, with 15 bases in the middle. The CDR3 protein is CASSLLRGGSDGYTF. In DNA form, the CDR3 reads TGTGCCAGCAGTTTATTGCGGGGGGGTTCGGATGGCTACACCTTC.

The chain links TRBV5-1 to TRBJ2-5; D might be TRBD2 (7 bases). In germline, CDR1 is SGHRS, CDR2 YFSETQ. The CDR3 covers 14 residues. Trimming pared 4 bases from V and 5 bases from J, leaving 15 bases between. This chain's CDR3 is CASSDPQGGETQYF. CDR3 in DNA: TGCGCCAGCAGCGATCCACAGGGAGGGGAGACCCAGTACTTC.